This T cell receptor beta chain was found in a study of T cell responses to AZD1222 COVID-19 vaccine. Trimming pared 0 bases from V and 14 bases from J, leaving 8 bases between. The CDR3 loop spans 12 amino acids. Germline CDR1 is LGHDT and CDR2 is YNNKEL (reference sequence). Using immunoSEQ multiplex PCR, the repertoire was profiled, and TCRdb retains in-frame clones only, with some absent. Of about 130,000 clones in the sample, approximately 90% are singletons; the top ten hold around 0.99%. This rearrangement joins TRBV3-1 (or the pseudogene TRBV3-2) to TRBJ1-6; D is unclear. This sequence originates from an adult who received the AZD1222 COVID-19 vaccine. The source material was peripheral blood, sampled 28 days after the second AZD1222 dose. The CDR3 region has the DNA TGTGCCAGCAGCCAAGAGAGGGTTACCCTCCACTTT. This gives the protein CASSQERVTLHF.